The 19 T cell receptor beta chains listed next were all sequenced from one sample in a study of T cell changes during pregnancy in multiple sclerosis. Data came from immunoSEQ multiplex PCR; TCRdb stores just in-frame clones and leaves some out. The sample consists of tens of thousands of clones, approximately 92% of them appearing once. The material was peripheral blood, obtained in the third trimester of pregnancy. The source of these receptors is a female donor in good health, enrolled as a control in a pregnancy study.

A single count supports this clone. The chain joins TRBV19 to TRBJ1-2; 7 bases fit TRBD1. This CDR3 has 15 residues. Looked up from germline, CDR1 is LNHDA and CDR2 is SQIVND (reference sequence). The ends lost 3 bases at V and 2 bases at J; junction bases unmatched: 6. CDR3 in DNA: TGTGCCAGTAGTATGGACAGGCCACGAAACTATGGCTACACCTTC. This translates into CASSMDRPRNYGYTF.

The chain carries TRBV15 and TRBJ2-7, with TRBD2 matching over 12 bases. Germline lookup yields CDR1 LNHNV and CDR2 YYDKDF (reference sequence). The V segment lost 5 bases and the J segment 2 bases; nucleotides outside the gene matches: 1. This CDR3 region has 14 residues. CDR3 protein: CATSRLAGAYEQYF. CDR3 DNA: TGTGCCACCAGCCGACTAGCGGGGGCCTACGAGCAGTACTTC.

CDR3 DNA: TGTGCCAGCAGTGAGGGACAGGGGGCAAGTTCACCCCTCCACTTT. The encoded protein is CASSEGQGASSPLHF. This chain links TRBV6-1 with TRBJ1-6; TRBD1 matches at 12 bases. V shed 3 bases and J 9 bases; nucleotides not matched to a gene: 3. CDR1 is MNHNS, CDR2 SASEGT, per germline. The CDR3 runs to 15 residues.

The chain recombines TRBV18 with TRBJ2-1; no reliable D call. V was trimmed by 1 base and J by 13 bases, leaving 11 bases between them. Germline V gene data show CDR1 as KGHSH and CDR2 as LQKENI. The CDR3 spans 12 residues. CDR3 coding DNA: TGTGCCAGCTCACCACTCTCCGAGACACAGTTCTTC. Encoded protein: CASSPLSETQFF.

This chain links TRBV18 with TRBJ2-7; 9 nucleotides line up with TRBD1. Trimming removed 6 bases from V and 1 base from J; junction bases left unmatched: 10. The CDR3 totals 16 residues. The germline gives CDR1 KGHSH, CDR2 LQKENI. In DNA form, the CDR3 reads TGTGCCAGCTCGAACACAGGGGGCGCCGGGTCCTACGAGCAGTACTTC. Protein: CASSNTGGAGSYEQYF. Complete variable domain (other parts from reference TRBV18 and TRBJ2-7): NAGVMQNPRHLVRRRGQEARLRCSPMKGHSHVYWYRQLPEEGLKFMVYLQKENIIDESGMPKERFSAEFPKEGPSILRIQQVVRGDSAAYFCASSNTGGAGSYEQYFGPGTRLTVT.

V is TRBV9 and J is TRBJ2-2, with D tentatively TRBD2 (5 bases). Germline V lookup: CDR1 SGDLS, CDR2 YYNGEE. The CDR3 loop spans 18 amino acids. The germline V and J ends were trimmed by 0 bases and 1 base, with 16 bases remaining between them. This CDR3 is CASSVVSAPRLNTGELFF. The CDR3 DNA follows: TGTGCCAGCAGCGTAGTTAGCGCACCCAGACTGAACACCGGGGAGCTGTTTTTT. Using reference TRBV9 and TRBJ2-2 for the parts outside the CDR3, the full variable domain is DSGVTQTPKHLITATGQRVTLRCSPRSGDLSVYWYQQSLDQGLQFLIQYYNGEERAKGNILERFSAQQFPDLHSELNLSSLELGDSALYFCASSVVSAPRLNTGELFFGEGSRLTVL.

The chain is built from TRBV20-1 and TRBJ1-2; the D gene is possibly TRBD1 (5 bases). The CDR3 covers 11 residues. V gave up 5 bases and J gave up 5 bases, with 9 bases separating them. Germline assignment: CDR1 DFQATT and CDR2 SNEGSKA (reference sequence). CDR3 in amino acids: CSAQQDYGYTF. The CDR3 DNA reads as TGCAGTGCTCAACAGGATTATGGCTACACCTTC.

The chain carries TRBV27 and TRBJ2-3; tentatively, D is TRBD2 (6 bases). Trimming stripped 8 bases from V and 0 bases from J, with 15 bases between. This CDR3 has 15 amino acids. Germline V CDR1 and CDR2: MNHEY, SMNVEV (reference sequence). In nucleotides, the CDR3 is TGTGCCAGCTTTCAGCGCCGGGGGAGCACAGATACGCAGTATTTT. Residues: CASFQRRGSTDTQYF.

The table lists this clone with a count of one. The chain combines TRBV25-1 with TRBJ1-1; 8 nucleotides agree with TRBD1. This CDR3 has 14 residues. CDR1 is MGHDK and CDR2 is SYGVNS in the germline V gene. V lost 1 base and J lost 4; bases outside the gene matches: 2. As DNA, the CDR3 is TGTGCCAGCAGTGAATGGACAGGGCCCACTGAAGCTTTCTTT. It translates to CASSEWTGPTEAFF.

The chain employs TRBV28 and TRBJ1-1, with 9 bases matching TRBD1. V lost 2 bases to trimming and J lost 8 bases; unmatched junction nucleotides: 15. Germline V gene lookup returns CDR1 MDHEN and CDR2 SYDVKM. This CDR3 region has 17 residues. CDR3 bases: TGTGCCAGCAGTTTAATACTCAAACTTGGGACAGGGAAAGAAGCTTTCTTT. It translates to CASSLILKLGTGKEAFF.

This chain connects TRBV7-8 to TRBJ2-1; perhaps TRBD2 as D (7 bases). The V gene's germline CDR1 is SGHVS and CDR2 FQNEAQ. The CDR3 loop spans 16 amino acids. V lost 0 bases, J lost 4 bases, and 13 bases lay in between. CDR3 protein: CASSLAGGAGYNEQFF. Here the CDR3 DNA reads TGTGCCAGCAGCTTAGCTGGGGGGGCAGGATACAATGAGCAGTTCTTC.

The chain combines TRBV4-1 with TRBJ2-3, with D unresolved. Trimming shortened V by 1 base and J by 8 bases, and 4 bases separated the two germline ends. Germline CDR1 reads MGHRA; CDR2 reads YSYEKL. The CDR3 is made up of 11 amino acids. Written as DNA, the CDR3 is TGCGCCAGCAGCCAAGCGGGTACGCAGTATTTT. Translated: CASSQAGTQYF.

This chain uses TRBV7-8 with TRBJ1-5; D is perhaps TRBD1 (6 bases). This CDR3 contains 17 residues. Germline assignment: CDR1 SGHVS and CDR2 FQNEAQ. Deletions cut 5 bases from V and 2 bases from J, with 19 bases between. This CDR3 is CASSPTGFRGGNQPQHF. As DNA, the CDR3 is TGTGCCAGCAGCCCAACAGGGTTTCGAGGCGGCAATCAGCCCCAGCATTTT.

CDR3 protein: CAWRRMGQGAGSPLHF. CDR3 bases: TGTGCCTGGAGGCGCATGGGGCAGGGGGCTGGTTCACCCCTCCACTTT. The chain links TRBV30 to TRBJ1-6; 8 bases agree with TRBD1. Germline-derived CDR1 and CDR2 are GTSNPN and SVGIG (reference sequence). V gave up 3 bases and J gave up 9 bases; unmatched junction bases: 13. CDR3 length: 16 amino acids.

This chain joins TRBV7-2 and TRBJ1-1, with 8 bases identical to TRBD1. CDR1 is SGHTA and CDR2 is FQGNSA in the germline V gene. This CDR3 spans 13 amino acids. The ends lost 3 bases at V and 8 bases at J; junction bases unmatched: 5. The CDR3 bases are TGTGCCAGCAGCTTGAGCAGGGGGCTCGAAGCTTTCTTT. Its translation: CASSLSRGLEAFF.

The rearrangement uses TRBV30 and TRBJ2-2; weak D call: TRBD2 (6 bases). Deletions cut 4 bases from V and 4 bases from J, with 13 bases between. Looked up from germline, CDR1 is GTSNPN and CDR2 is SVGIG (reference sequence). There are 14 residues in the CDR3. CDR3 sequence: CAWNPGLTTGELFF. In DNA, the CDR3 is TGTGCCTGGAACCCGGGACTTACCACCGGGGAGCTGTTTTTT.

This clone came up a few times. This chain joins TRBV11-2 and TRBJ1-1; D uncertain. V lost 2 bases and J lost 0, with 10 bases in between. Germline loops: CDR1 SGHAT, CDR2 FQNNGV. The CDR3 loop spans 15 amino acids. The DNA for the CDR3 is TGTGCCAGCAGCTTAAGTGGAGGCATGAACACTGAAGCTTTCTTT. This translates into CASSLSGGMNTEAFF.

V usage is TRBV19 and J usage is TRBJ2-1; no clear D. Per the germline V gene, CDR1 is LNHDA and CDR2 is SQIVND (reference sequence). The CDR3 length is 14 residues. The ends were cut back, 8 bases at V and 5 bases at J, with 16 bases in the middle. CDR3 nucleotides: TGTGCCAGTGCCTCTAGTAGGTCCGACAATGAGCAGTTCTTC. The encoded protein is CASASSRSDNEQFF.

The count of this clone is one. CDR3 region: CSVERAYEQYF. The CDR3 DNA reads TGCAGTGTCGAGAGGGCCTACGAGCAGTACTTC. The chain links TRBV20-1 to TRBJ2-7, with D possibly being TRBD2 (5 bases). The CDR3 is made up of 11 amino acids. Trimming pared 7 bases from V and 2 bases from J, leaving 9 bases between. Germline V gives CDR1 DFQATT, CDR2 SNEGSKA (reference sequence).